This TCR beta chain is from a study of T cell changes during pregnancy in multiple sclerosis. Assay: immunoSEQ multiplex PCR; the TCRdb copy retains only in-frame clones and omits some. The table lists 44,000 or so clones, around 89% of them singletons. Germline loops: CDR1 SEHNR, CDR2 FQNEAQ (reference sequence). CDR3 length: 13 residues. The V and J ends lost 5 bases and 7 bases, in that order; junction bases with no gene match: 7. This chain joins TRBV7-9 and TRBJ1-2; 7 nucleotides agree with TRBD1. The source of this sequence is a female donor in good health, enrolled as a control in a pregnancy study. The sequencing used CD8+ T cells from peripheral blood mononuclear cells, collected after pregnancy. This chain's CDR3 is CASSADRAGGYTF. For the CDR3, the DNA is TGTGCCAGCAGCGCCGACAGGGCGGGTGGCTACACCTTC.